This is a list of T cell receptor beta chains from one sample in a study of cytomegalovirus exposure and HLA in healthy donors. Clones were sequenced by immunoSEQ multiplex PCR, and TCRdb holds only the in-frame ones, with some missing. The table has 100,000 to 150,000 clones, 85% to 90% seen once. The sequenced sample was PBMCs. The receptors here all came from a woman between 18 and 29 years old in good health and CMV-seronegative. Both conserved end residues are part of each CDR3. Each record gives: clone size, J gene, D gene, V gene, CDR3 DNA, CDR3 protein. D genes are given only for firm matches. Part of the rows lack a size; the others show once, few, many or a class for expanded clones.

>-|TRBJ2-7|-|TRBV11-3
TGTGCCAGCAGCTTAGTCACAGGGTGGAACGAGCAGTACTTC
CASSLVTGWNEQYF
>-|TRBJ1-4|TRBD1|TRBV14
TGTGCCAGCAGCCAAGCAGGGGGCAAACTGTTTTTT
CASSQAGGKLFF
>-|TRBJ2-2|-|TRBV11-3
TGTGCCAGCAGCCTAAACACCGGGGAGCTGTTTTTT
CASSLNTGELFF
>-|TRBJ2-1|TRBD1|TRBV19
TGTGCCAGTACCCCAGGACAGGAGTACAATGAGCAGTTCTTC
CASTPGQEYNEQFF
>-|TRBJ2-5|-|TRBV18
TGTGCCAGCTCACCCAACTTCGGAGAACAAGAGACCCAGTACTTC
CASSPNFGEQETQYF
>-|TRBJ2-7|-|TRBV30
TGTGCCTGGACAGGGGGGCCCTACGAGCAGTACTTC
CAWTGGPYEQYF
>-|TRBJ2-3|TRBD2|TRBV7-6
TGTGCCAGCAGCCGACTAGCGGGAGGGCCGGGTGGAGATACGCAGTATTTT
CASSRLAGGPGGDTQYF
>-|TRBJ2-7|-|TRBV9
TGTGCCAGCAGCGTAGAGGTCAGGGGCTACGAGCAGTACTTC
CASSVEVRGYEQYF
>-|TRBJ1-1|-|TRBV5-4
TGTGCCAGCAGCCCCGGACCCACCCGGGGGTTTCAGAACACTGAAGCTTTCTTT
CASSPGPTRGFQNTEAFF
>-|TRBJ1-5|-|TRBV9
TGTGCCAGCAGCCTTAAAAGAGGACAGTTTTTTCAGCCCCAGCATTTT
CASSLKRGQFFQPQHF
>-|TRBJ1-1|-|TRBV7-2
TGTGCCAGCAGCGTTGCGGTTGGATACACTGAAGCTTTCTTT
CASSVAVGYTEAFF
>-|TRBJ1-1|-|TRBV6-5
TGTGCCAGCAGTTGGGGTCAGGGCAACACTGAAGCTTTCTTT
CASSWGQGNTEAFF
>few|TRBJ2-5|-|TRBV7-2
TGTGCCAGCAGCTTAGTTCGTTGGTCTAGCTCCCTCGGAGAGACCCAGTACTTC
CASSLVRWSSSLGETQYF
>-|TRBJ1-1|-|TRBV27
TGTGCCAGCAGTTTCGCCAGGGATAACACTGAAGCTTTCTTT
CASSFARDNTEAFF
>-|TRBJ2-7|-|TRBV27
TGTGCCAGCAGTTTAGGAGGAGGGTACGAGCAGTACTTC
CASSLGGGYEQYF
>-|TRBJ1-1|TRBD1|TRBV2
TGTGCCAGCACCCGACAGGGAACGGCGAACACTGAAGCTTTCTTT
CASTRQGTANTEAFF
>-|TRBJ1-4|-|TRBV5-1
TGCGCCAGCATTTCCTGGGGGGTTAATGAAAAACTGTTTTTT
CASISWGVNEKLFF
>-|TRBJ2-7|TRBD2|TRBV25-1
TGTGCCAGCAGTGAAGGGGGGGCCTACGAGCAGTACTTC
CASSEGGAYEQYF
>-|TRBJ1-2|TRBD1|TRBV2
TGTGCCAGCAAGCCGGTGGAGGGGGCCTATGGCTACACCTTC
CASKPVEGAYGYTF
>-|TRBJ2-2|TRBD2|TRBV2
TGTGCCAGCAGACTAGCGGGAGGGCGGTTCACCGGGGAGCTGTTTTTT
CASRLAGGRFTGELFF
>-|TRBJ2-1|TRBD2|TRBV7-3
TGTGCCAGCAGCTTAAGACTAGCGGGGTACAATGAGCAGTTCTTC
CASSLRLAGYNEQFF
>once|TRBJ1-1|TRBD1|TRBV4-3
TGCGCCAGCAGCCAAAGCACACCGGGACAGGCTGTGAACACTGAAGCTTTCTTT
CASSQSTPGQAVNTEAFF
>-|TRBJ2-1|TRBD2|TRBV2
TGTGCCAGCAGTCGCGGGACTAGCTCCTACAATGAGCAGTTCTTC
CASSRGTSSYNEQFF
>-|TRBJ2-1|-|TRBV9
TGTGCCAGCAGCGTAGGGCCTAGCTCCTACAATGAGCAGTTCTTC
CASSVGPSSYNEQFF
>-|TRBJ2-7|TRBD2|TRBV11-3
TGTGCCAGCAGCCCCAAGCGGGAGTCCTACGAGCAGTACTTC
CASSPKRESYEQYF
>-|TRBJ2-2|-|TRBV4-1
TGCGCCAGCAGCCAAGCTCCAGGGATTGGCGGGGAGCTGTTTTTT
CASSQAPGIGGELFF
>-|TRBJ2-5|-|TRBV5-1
TGCGCCAGCAGTTCCTATCTGCAGGGGAGTGAGACCCAGTACTTC
CASSSYLQGSETQYF
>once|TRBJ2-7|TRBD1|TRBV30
TGTGCCTGGAGTGTACCAGGGGGCGGAAGTGGAAGGTACTACGAGCAGTACTTC
CAWSVPGGGSGRYYEQYF